Below are 18 T cell receptor beta chains sequenced from a single sample in a study of tumor and adjacent non-tumor tissue in lung cancer. Three rounds of nested PCR, following a modified ARM-PCR protocol, produced the TCRbeta library. MiXCR, applied by TCRdb to the multiplex PCR reads, yields one record per CDR3 protein. The sample lists 60,000 to 85,000 distinct CDR3 sequences, 73% occurring once. This sample's RNA came from whole unsorted tissue. The sequenced sample consisted of lung tumor tissue. The origin of the receptors is a man in his sixties with non-small cell lung cancer.

This clonotype showed up just a few times. The rearrangement joins TRBV28 to TRBJ1-1, with D possibly TRBD1 on 6 matching bases. The CDR3 consists of 14 residues. Germline V gene lookup returns CDR1 MDHEN and CDR2 SYDVKM. V lost 8 bases and J 0 bases, leaving 13 bases between the germline ends. Here the CDR3 reads CASGRTGLNTEAFF. The CDR3 DNA reads as TGTGCCAGCGGCCGTACAGGGCTGAACACTGAAGCTTTCTTT.

This sequence joins TRBV6-1 and TRBJ1-1, with no clear D. Trimming took 9 bases from V and 1 from J, leaving 12 bases between them. The germline CDR1 and CDR2 sequences are MNHNS and SASEGT. This CDR3 region has 13 residues. CDR3 protein: CASRRRSNTEAFF. CDR3 sequence (DNA): TGTGCCAGTAGGAGACGGTCGAACACTGAAGCTTTCTTT.

With respect to this clonotype: Given the absence of the conserved phenylalanine or tryptophan at the CDR3 end, a read error is likely. The chain links TRBV20-1 to TRBJ2-1, with no clear D. In germline, CDR1 is DFQATT, CDR2 SNEGSKA (reference sequence). This CDR3 is 12 amino acids long. DNA for the CDR3: TGCAGTGTTAGAGGCTTGATATGGGAGCAGTTCTTA. It is translated as CSVRGLIWEQFL.

A note on this clonotype: A read error is possible here, since a much larger clone lies one base away. V is TRBV7-9 and J is TRBJ1-5, with TRBD1 as a possible D gene (5 bases). The V gene lost 5 bases and the J gene lost 0 bases, with 8 bases spanning the gap. Germline CDR1 reads SEHNR; CDR2 reads FQNEAQ (reference sequence). This CDR3 is built from 14 residues. The CDR3 DNA reads as TGTGCCAGCAGCGCAGGGTATAGCAATCAGCCCCAGCATTTT. It codes for CASSAGYSNQPQHF.

This chain uses TRBV20-1 with TRBJ2-7, with 8 bases that match TRBD2. Germline V gene sequence: CDR1 DFQATT, CDR2 SNEGSKA (reference sequence). This CDR3 has 16 residues. The junction had 17 bases not matched to a gene; V was cut back by 6 bases and J by 4 bases. The chain's CDR3 is CSAIPSRGTRSYEQYF. The CDR3 DNA is TGCAGTGCCATCCCCAGTCGGGGGACTAGAAGTTACGAGCAGTACTTC.

On this clonotype: Relative to the germline gene, one junction end is altered; a read error may explain this. The chain combines TRBV23-1 with TRBJ2-7; TRBD1 matches at 7 bases. TRBV23-1 is an ORF; its function is uncertain. CDR3 size: 14 residues. In DNA, the CDR3 is TGCGCCAGCAGTCAGTGGACAGGAGGCCACGAGCGGTACTTC. It encodes CASSQWTGGHERYF.

V and J are TRBV20-1 and TRBJ2-3; a weak D match, TRBD1 (5 bases). Germline V gene lookup returns CDR1 DFQATT and CDR2 SNEGSKA (reference sequence). With 8 bases removed from V and 1 base from J, the gap between germline ends came to 19 bases. The CDR3 is 15 residues long. The CDR3 sequence: CSTTSSGRGTDTQYF. The CDR3 nucleotides are TGCAGTACTACTTCTTCGGGCAGGGGCACAGATACGCAGTATTTT.

This clonotype was picked up one time. One end of the junction varies from germline; a read error may be responsible. The V and J genes are TRBV10-3 and TRBJ2-6, with 16 bases lining up with TRBD2. Per germline, CDR1 ENHRY and CDR2 SYGVKD. CDR3 length equals 20 residues. CDR3 loop: CAVREQGTSGRDSGANVLTF. The CDR3 DNA is TGTGCCGTCAGAGAACAAGGGACTAGCGGGAGGGACTCTGGGGCCAACGTTCTGACTTTC.

This clonotype was seen ten or more times. The V and J genes are TRBV6-5 and TRBJ2-7; TRBD1 aligns across 7 bases. V lost 5 bases, J lost 4 bases, and 11 bases stayed unmatched. Germline values: CDR1 MNHEY, CDR2 SVGAGI. The CDR3 runs to 15 residues. In nucleotides, the CDR3 is TGTGCCAGCAGTCAAGGGTCTGGACAGGTTTACGAGCAGTACTTC. It is translated as CASSQGSGQVYEQYF.

This clonotype appeared once. This chain connects TRBV6-6 to TRBJ2-7; D is unclear. This CDR3 spans 14 amino acids. V was cut by 2 bases and J by 13 bases, with 21 bases left in between. Germline CDR1 is MNHNY and CDR2 is SVGAGI (reference sequence). This chain's CDR3 is CASSYPSDALEYYF. The CDR3 region has the DNA TGTGCCAGCAGTTACCCATCGGACGCCTTGGAGTATTACTTC.

The chain joins TRBV6-5 to TRBJ2-2, with a tentative D call TRBD2 (6 bases). V was shortened by 5 bases and J by 2 bases, with 18 bases between the two germline ends. The CDR3 sequence is 17 residues long. The V gene's germline CDR1 is MNHEY and CDR2 SVGAGI. The CDR3 here is CASSPSTGAINTGELFF. The CDR3 DNA is TGTGCCAGCAGTCCATCGACGGGAGCGATAAACACCGGGGAGCTGTTTTTT.

About this clonotype itself: One base away lies a much larger clone, so this may be a sequencing read error. This chain joins TRBV5-6 and TRBJ2-7; D call uncertain. Trimming left V 0 bases short and J 2 bases short, with 9 bases between. Germline loops: CDR1 SGHDT, CDR2 YYEEEE. The CDR3 spans 14 residues. The CDR3 DNA follows: TGTGCCAGCAGCTTGGATCTAACGGCCTACGAGCAGTACTTC. Its protein is CASSLDLTAYEQYF.

This clonotype was observed a few times. An end of the junction differs from the germline gene, which may be a read error. The CDR3 sequence: CARSLETSGIDEQFF. Written as DNA, the CDR3 is TGTGCCAGGAGCTTAGAAACTAGCGGGATAGATGAGCAGTTCTTC. This chain links TRBV11-2 with TRBJ2-1; 10 nucleotides align to TRBD2. The CDR3 extends over 15 amino acids. Germline assignment: CDR1 SGHAT and CDR2 FQNNGV.

With regard to this clonotype: In this CDR3 the conserved last residue, phenylalanine or tryptophan, is missing, so a read error is likely. It is unclear where the CDR3 begins or ends on the DNA, so no DNA is shown, and the CDR3 is as TCRdb lists it. CDR3 protein: CASSYSRREKDEQHI. The chain employs TRBV6-5 and TRBJ2-7; the D call of TRBD2 is as the table states it, not checked on the DNA. Germline loops: CDR1 MNHEY, CDR2 SVGAGI. The CDR3 is 15 amino acids in total, end residues counted.

For this clonotype: Germline and junction disagree at one end, which may indicate a read error. V is TRBV29-1 and J is TRBJ1-1; the D gene is possibly TRBD1 (6 bases). CDR1 and CDR2 (germline): SQVTM, ANQGSEA. The CDR3 consists of 13 residues. CDR3 DNA sequence: TGCAGCGTCTCGGCAAGGGGGGACACTGAAGCTTTCTTC. It encodes CSVSARGDTEAFF.

This clonotype came up many times. The genes are TRBV28 and TRBJ2-4; possible D gene TRBD2, 5 bases. V lost 5 bases and J lost 0, with 8 bases in between. The CDR3 length is 14 residues. Germline V gives CDR1 MDHEN, CDR2 SYDVKM. The CDR3 sequence is CASSKAGAKNIQYF. CDR3 bases: TGTGCCAGCAGTAAGGCGGGAGCCAAAAACATTCAGTACTTC.

This clonotype has more than one count but fewer than ten. J is TRBJ2-5 and V is TRBV7-9; 8 nucleotides align to TRBD2. CDR1 is SEHNR and CDR2 is FQNEAQ in the germline V gene (reference sequence). Unmatched junction bases numbered 22, after V lost 3 bases and J lost 4 bases. This CDR3 has 20 residues. The CDR3 region is CASSFWINGRAGRSSETQYF. CDR3 DNA: TGTGCCAGCAGCTTCTGGATTAACGGGAGGGCCGGCCGATCCTCAGAGACCCAGTACTTC.

This chain uses TRBV12-3 or TRBV12-4 with TRBJ1-1, with D uncertain. The length of the CDR3 is 11 residues. The V gene lost 6 bases and the J gene lost 10 bases, with 12 bases spanning the gap. The CDR3 sequence: CASSSISGAFF. The CDR3 bases are TGTGCCAGCAGCTCCATTAGTGGAGCTTTCTTT.